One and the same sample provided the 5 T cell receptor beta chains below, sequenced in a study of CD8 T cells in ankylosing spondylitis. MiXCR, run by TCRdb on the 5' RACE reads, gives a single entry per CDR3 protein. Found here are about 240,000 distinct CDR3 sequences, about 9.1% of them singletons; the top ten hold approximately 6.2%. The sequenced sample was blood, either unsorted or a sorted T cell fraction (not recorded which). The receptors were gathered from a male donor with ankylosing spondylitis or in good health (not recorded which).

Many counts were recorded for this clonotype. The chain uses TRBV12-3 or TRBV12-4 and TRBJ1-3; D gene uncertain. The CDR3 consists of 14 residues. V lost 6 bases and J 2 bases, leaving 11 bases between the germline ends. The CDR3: CASSLRRAGNTIYF. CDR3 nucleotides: TGTGCCAGCAGCCTCCGGAGGGCTGGAAACACCATATATTTT.

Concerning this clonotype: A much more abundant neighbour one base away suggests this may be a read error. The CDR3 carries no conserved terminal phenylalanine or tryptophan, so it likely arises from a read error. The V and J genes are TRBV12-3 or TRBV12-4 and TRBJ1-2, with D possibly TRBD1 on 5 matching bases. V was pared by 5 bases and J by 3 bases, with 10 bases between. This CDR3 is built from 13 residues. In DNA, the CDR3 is TGTGCCAGCAGTACTCGACAGTACTATGGCTACACCATC. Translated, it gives CASSTRQYYGYTI.

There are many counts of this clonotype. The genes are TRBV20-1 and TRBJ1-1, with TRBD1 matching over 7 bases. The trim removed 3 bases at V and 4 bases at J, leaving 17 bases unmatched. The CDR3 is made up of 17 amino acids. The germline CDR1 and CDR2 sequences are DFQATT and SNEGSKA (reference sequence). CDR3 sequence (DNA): TGCAGTGCTAGGACAGGGTATGGGGGAGTTGATATCACTGAAGCTTTCTTT. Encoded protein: CSARTGYGGVDITEAFF.

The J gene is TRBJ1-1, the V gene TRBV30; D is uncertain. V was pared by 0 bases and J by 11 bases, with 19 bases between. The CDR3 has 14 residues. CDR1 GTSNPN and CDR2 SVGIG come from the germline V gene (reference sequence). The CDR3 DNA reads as TGTGCCTGGAGTGTACGCGGAGGCATTGGGTCGGCTTTCTTT. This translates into CAWSVRGGIGSAFF.

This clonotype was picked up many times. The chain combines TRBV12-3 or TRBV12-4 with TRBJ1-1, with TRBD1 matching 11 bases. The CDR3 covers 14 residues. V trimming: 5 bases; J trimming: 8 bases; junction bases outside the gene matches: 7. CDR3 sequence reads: CASSPGQGAREAFF. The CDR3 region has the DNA TGTGCCAGCAGTCCAGGACAGGGGGCGAGGGAAGCTTTCTTT.